This passage covers 8 T cell receptor beta chains from one sample sequenced in a study of CD8+CD57+ T cells in acquired aplastic anemia. TCR beta VDJ combinations and CDR3 sequences were profiled from genomic DNA. Using its own MiXCR run on the reads, TCRdb lists one record per CDR3 protein. The repertoire holds 160,000 or so distinct CDR3 sequences, with less than 50% as singletons. Patients picked for sequencing had shown CD8+CD57+ cell expansion detected by flow cytometry. Input material: sorted CD4+, CD8+, or CD8+CD57+ T cells (not recorded which) from PBMCs. These receptors all stem from a human donor with aplastic anemia.

This clonotype was picked up many times. This rearrangement joins TRBV4-1 to TRBJ2-7; possibly TRBD2 for D (6 bases). V was trimmed by 1 base and J by 5 bases, leaving 12 bases between them. The CDR3 covers 14 residues. Per the germline V gene, CDR1 is MGHRA and CDR2 is YSYEKL. CDR3 loop: CASSQGGVPHEQYF. CDR3 nucleotide sequence: TGCGCCAGCAGCCAAGGGGGGGTCCCCCACGAGCAGTACTTC.

This clonotype was counted ten times or more. The chain is built from TRBV5-1 and TRBJ2-7; a weak D match, TRBD2 (7 bases). The germline V gene encodes CDR1 SGHRS and CDR2 YFSETQ. The CDR3 runs to 13 residues. V shed 4 bases and J shed 5 bases, with 13 bases lying between them. The DNA for the CDR3 is TGCGCCAGCAGCGTTGCGGGGGCTCACGAGCAGTACTTC. As protein: CASSVAGAHEQYF.

Ten or more counts support this clonotype. The rearrangement links TRBV19 to TRBJ2-2; D is perhaps TRBD1 (6 bases). V lost 7 bases to trimming and J lost 4 bases, with 16 bases between them. This CDR3 has 15 amino acids. Germline lookup yields CDR1 LNHDA and CDR2 SQIVND (reference sequence). This CDR3 reads CASMSGTFPTGELFF. The CDR3 bases are TGTGCCAGTATGTCCGGGACATTTCCCACCGGGGAGCTGTTTTTT.

The V gene is TRBV20-1, the J gene TRBJ1-1; 7 nucleotides line up with TRBD1. CDR1 is DFQATT and CDR2 is SNEGSKA in the germline V gene (reference sequence). The CDR3 is made up of 13 amino acids. V shed 8 bases, J shed 1 base, and the junction held 7 bases outside the gene matches. The CDR3 loop reads CSKMTGPNTEAFF. In DNA form, the CDR3 reads TGCAGTAAGATGACAGGGCCGAACACTGAAGCTTTCTTT.

The chain combines TRBV7-9 with TRBJ2-7; D possibly corresponds to TRBD1 (6 bases). Trimming shortened V by 1 base and J by 0 bases, and 10 bases separated the two germline ends. CDR3 size: 15 residues. Germline values: CDR1 SEHNR, CDR2 FQNEAQ (reference sequence). The CDR3 region has the DNA TGTGCCAGCAGCTTAGACCGACAGGACTCCTACGAGCAGTACTTC. Its protein is CASSLDRQDSYEQYF.

The gene calls are TRBV29-1 and TRBJ2-7; 10 nucleotides agree with TRBD1. The CDR3 is made up of 15 amino acids. Germline values: CDR1 SQVTM, CDR2 ANQGSEA. V gave up 4 bases and J gave up 12 bases; unmatched junction bases: 18. CDR3 protein: CSVGDEGQGGLKRYF. As DNA, the CDR3 is TGCAGCGTTGGAGATGAAGGACAGGGGGGGTTGAAGCGGTACTTC.

About this clonotype itself: The junction departs from the called germline gene at one end, perhaps through a read error. The V and J genes are TRBV6-2 or TRBV6-3 and TRBJ1-2, with 9 positions matching TRBD1. CDR3 size: 19 residues. Per germline, CDR1 MNHEY and CDR2 SVGEGT. CDR3 region: CASSYINSPGQGANYGYTF. In DNA form, the CDR3 reads TGCGCCAGCAGTTACATCAACTCACCGGGACAGGGCGCGAACTATGGCTACACCTTC.

This clonotype was observed many times. This sequence joins TRBV5-4 and TRBJ1-2; D is undetermined. Germline V CDR1 and CDR2: SGHNT, YYREEE (reference sequence). Trimming pared 0 bases from V and 0 bases from J, leaving 15 bases between. This CDR3 is built from 17 residues. The CDR3 sequence is CASSLDSLSAANYGYTF. Here the CDR3 DNA reads TGTGCCAGCAGCTTGGATTCTCTGTCAGCAGCTAACTATGGCTACACCTTC.